This entry concerns a single T cell receptor (beta chain). Its target is not known. This sample is drawn from a study of CD8 T cells in Susac syndrome. Overall study results and limits: The study acknowledged a relatively small number of individuals in its TCR sequencing and HLA analysis.

The CDR3 has 12 amino acids. The germline V gene has CDR1 SEHNR and CDR2 FQNEAQ (reference sequence). V lost 1 base, J lost 9 bases, and 7 bases lay in between. High-throughput TCR beta sequencing covered peripheral CD8+ and CD4+ T cells. RNA in amounts of roughly 0.5 to 1 ug was reverse transcribed with random hexamers. An immunoSEQ multiplex PCR generated amplified TCR beta CDR3 products spanning 54 Vbeta and 13 Jbeta. TCRdb used MiXCR to reprocess the immunoSEQ multiplex PCR reads, holding one entry per CDR3 protein. The sample holds over 350,000 distinct CDR3 sequences, 85% to 90% seen once. The sequenced sample consisted of CD8+ T cells from PBMCs. This receptor was obtained from a human donor with multiple sclerosis. This chain joins TRBV7-9 and TRBJ1-3, with unresolved D. DNA for the CDR3: TGTGCCAGCAGCTTAGGATCCGGCACCATATATTTT. It is translated as CASSLGSGTIYF.